This passage covers 20 T cell receptor beta chains from one sample sequenced in a study of cytomegalovirus exposure and HLA in healthy donors. PCR involved 60 Vbeta and 13 Jbeta primers. Method: immunoSEQ multiplex PCR; TCRdb's copy keeps in-frame clones and lacks some. The sample has approximately 220,000 clones, about 83% seen once. The sample taken for sequencing was PBMCs. These receptors all come from a girl between 10 and 17 years old in good health and CMV-seronegative.

CDR3 nucleotide sequence: TGTGCCAGTACCCCTCGGGACAGGATGAACACTGAAGCTTTCTTT. It yields the protein CASTPRDRMNTEAFF. The rearrangement uses TRBV19 and TRBJ1-1; TRBD1 aligns across 8 bases. Germline V gene data show CDR1 as LNHDA and CDR2 as SQIVND (reference sequence). Unmatched junction bases numbered 7, after V lost 7 bases and J lost 0 bases. This CDR3 is 15 amino acids long.

The V gene is TRBV29-1, the J gene TRBJ1-4; 7 bases match TRBD1. From germline, CDR1 is SQVTM and CDR2 ANQGSEA. The CDR3 consists of 13 residues. J gave up 2 bases and V 6 bases, and 3 bases lay outside the gene matches. CDR3 sequence reads: CSVMGQTNEKLFF. The CDR3 region has the DNA TGCAGCGTGATGGGACAGACTAATGAAAAACTGTTTTTT.

In this sample, this clone turned up a few times. The chain has TRBV6-1 and TRBJ1-5; unclear D gene. This CDR3 is 15 amino acids long. Per the germline V gene, CDR1 is MNHNS and CDR2 is SASEGT. V lost 5 bases and J lost 0, with 11 bases in between. The CDR3 nucleotides read TGTGCCAGCAGTTTAATACAGCATAGCAATCAGCCCCAGCATTTT. It encodes CASSLIQHSNQPQHF.

This clone was recorded a few times. This sequence joins TRBV7-3 and TRBJ2-5, with 9 positions matching TRBD2. CDR1 is SGHTA, CDR2 FQGTGA, per germline. With V trimmed by 0 bases and J by 9 bases, 11 bases remained unmatched. The CDR3 is 16 residues long. The CDR3 sequence: CASSLTGASGISAQYF. The CDR3 region has the DNA TGTGCCAGCAGCTTAACTGGGGCTAGCGGGATCTCGGCCCAGTACTTC.

The chain employs TRBV29-1 and TRBJ1-1; 7 nucleotides agree with TRBD1. The length of the CDR3 is 12 residues. Germline V gives CDR1 SQVTM, CDR2 ANQGSEA. With V trimmed by 7 bases and J by 1 base, 3 bases remained unmatched. The CDR3 loop reads CSAWDRNTEAFF. In DNA, the CDR3 is TGCAGCGCCTGGGACAGGAACACTGAAGCTTTCTTT.

Of note for this clone: The germline gene is not matched at one end of the junction; a read error may be the cause. V is TRBV7-7 and J is TRBJ2-5, with 7 bases lining up with TRBD2. The DNA end is a closer match to TRBJ2-7, so the J assignment may be wrong. CDR3 size: 14 residues. CDR1 and CDR2 (germline): SSHAT, FNYEAQ (reference sequence). In nucleotides, the CDR3 is TGTGCTAGCAGCTTAAACGCGGGAGCCTACGAGCAGTACTTC. It yields the protein CASSLNAGAYEQYF.

The chain uses TRBV5-1 and TRBJ1-2; D may be TRBD1 (6 bases). The V gene's germline CDR1 is SGHRS and CDR2 YFSETQ. Trimming took off 2 bases at V and 4 bases at J, with 9 bases between the two ends. The CDR3 covers 13 residues. The CDR3 sequence is CASSFDRSYGYTF. The CDR3 coding sequence is TGCGCCAGCAGCTTCGACAGGTCCTATGGCTACACCTTC.

The rearrangement uses TRBV7-2 and TRBJ2-2; tentative D call: TRBD1 (6 bases). The V gene's germline CDR1 is SGHTA and CDR2 FQGNSA. CDR3 length: 15 amino acids. Trimming pared 2 bases from V and 2 bases from J, leaving 9 bases between. The CDR3 bases are TGTGCCAGCAGCTTAACAGGGATAAACACCGGGGAGCTGTTTTTT. Translated, it gives CASSLTGINTGELFF.

This chain uses TRBV28 with TRBJ2-5; tentative D call: TRBD1 (5 bases). Germline values: CDR1 MDHEN, CDR2 SYDVKM. The CDR3 is 16 residues long. V lost 8 bases and J lost 3, with 22 bases in between. CDR3 in amino acids: CASGRTSLETEETQYF. CDR3 in DNA: TGTGCCAGCGGCAGGACAAGCCTTGAAACAGAAGAGACCCAGTACTTC.

The chain combines TRBV7-3 with TRBJ2-6, with TRBD1 matching over 8 bases. V trimming: 4 bases; J trimming: 12 bases; junction bases outside the gene matches: 11. Germline values: CDR1 SGHTA, CDR2 FQGTGA. This CDR3 has 15 residues. The DNA of the CDR3 is TGTGCCAGCAGCTCGCGGCCGGGACAGGTAACCGTCCTGACTTTC. This codes for CASSSRPGQVTVLTF. Drawing the rest from reference TRBV7-3 and TRBJ2-6, the complete variable domain is GAGVSQTPSNKVTEKGKYVELRCDPISGHTALYWYRQSLGQGPEFLIYFQGTGAADDSGLPNDRFFAVRPEGSVSTLKIQRTERGDSAVYLCASSSRPGQVTVLTFGAGSRLTVL.

This chain connects TRBV7-8 to TRBJ2-1; TRBD1 might be the D (5 bases). Germline values: CDR1 SGHVS, CDR2 FQNEAQ. Trimming left V 1 base short and J 4 bases short, with 11 bases between. The CDR3 loop spans 15 amino acids. The CDR3 is CASSLGVQGYNEQFF. CDR3 sequence (DNA): TGTGCCAGCAGCTTAGGGGTCCAGGGTTACAATGAGCAGTTCTTC.

V gene TRBV18 combines with J gene TRBJ2-7, with TRBD1 matching over 9 bases. J lost 3 bases, V lost 3 bases, and 0 bases had no gene match. There are 13 residues in the CDR3. Germline V gene data show CDR1 as KGHSH and CDR2 as LQKENI. The DNA of the CDR3 is TGTGCCAGCTCACCGACAGGGGGCTACGAGCAGTACTTC. As protein: CASSPTGGYEQYF.

The chain joins TRBV6-5 to TRBJ2-1, with 7 positions matching TRBD2. Germline V gene sequence: CDR1 MNHEY, CDR2 SVGAGI. CDR3 size: 14 residues. The ends lost 3 bases at V and 5 bases at J; junction bases unmatched: 4. The DNA of the CDR3 is TGTGCCAGCAGTTATCGGGGGGAGGACAATGAGCAGTTCTTC. Amino acids: CASSYRGEDNEQFF.

This clone has only a few counts. The chain joins TRBV4-3 to TRBJ1-2; D perhaps matches TRBD1 (5 bases). CDR3 length: 15 residues. Trimming pared 0 bases from V and 7 bases from J, leaving 15 bases between. Germline CDR1 LGHNA, CDR2 YSLEER. The CDR3 region has the DNA TGCGCCAGCAGCCAAGAGGCAGGGAGGTACTCTGGCTACACCTTC. This gives the protein CASSQEAGRYSGYTF.

The chain combines TRBV4-3 with TRBJ2-1, with 8 nucleotides matching TRBD2. The CDR3 is 20 amino acids. CDR1 is LGHNA, CDR2 YSLEER, per germline. Germline trimming cut 0 bases from V and 2 bases from J; bases unmatched to any gene: 15. This CDR3 is CASSQEGEKIAGPTYNEQFF. CDR3 DNA sequence: TGCGCCAGCAGCCAAGAAGGAGAGAAAATAGCGGGGCCTACCTACAATGAGCAGTTCTTC.

The chain couples TRBV5-4 to TRBJ2-2, with 7 bases that match TRBD2. Per germline, CDR1 SGHNT and CDR2 YYREEE (reference sequence). The CDR3 has 16 residues. After removal of 4 bases from V and 0 bases from J, the junction contained 6 bases not matched to a gene. The CDR3 region is CASSPSGASNTGELFF. The CDR3 nucleotides are TGTGCCAGCAGCCCCAGCGGGGCTTCGAACACCGGGGAGCTGTTTTTT.

V usage is TRBV30 and J usage is TRBJ2-1; no definite D call. The CDR3 extends over 13 amino acids. Trimming removed 5 bases at V and 9 bases at J, with 17 bases between. Germline-derived CDR1 and CDR2 are GTSNPN and SVGIG (reference sequence). DNA of the CDR3: TGTGCCTGGTATAATGGTGGCTTCAGTGAGCAGTTCTTC. Amino acid sequence: CAWYNGGFSEQFF.

CDR3 nucleotide sequence: TGTGCCAGCTCACCACCCTATAGGACAGGTTCCTCCTACGAGCAGTACTTC. This translates into CASSPPYRTGSSYEQYF. The chain is built from TRBV18 and TRBJ2-7, with 7 bases identical to TRBD1. The CDR3 loop spans 17 amino acids. CDR1 is KGHSH and CDR2 is LQKENI in the germline V gene. Trimming cost V 0 bases and J 0 bases; bases outside gene matches: 8.

CDR3 region: CASSLRGTGGAFF. CDR3 coding DNA: TGTGCCAGCAGCTTGCGGGGGACGGGAGGAGCTTTCTTT. The gene calls are TRBV7-2 and TRBJ1-1, with D perhaps matching TRBD1 (5 bases). V shed 3 bases and J shed 10 bases, with 15 bases lying between them. The length of the CDR3 is 13 residues. CDR1 and CDR2 from the germline V gene are SGHTA and FQGNSA.

This chain links TRBV6-1 with TRBJ2-3; TRBD1 might be the D (6 bases). V was pared by 5 bases and J by 6 bases, with 18 bases between. CDR1 is MNHNS and CDR2 is SASEGT in the germline V gene. The CDR3 totals 15 residues. The CDR3 here is CASSPYRAMSDTQYF. In DNA, the CDR3 is TGTGCCAGCAGTCCGTACAGGGCGATGTCGGATACGCAGTATTTT.